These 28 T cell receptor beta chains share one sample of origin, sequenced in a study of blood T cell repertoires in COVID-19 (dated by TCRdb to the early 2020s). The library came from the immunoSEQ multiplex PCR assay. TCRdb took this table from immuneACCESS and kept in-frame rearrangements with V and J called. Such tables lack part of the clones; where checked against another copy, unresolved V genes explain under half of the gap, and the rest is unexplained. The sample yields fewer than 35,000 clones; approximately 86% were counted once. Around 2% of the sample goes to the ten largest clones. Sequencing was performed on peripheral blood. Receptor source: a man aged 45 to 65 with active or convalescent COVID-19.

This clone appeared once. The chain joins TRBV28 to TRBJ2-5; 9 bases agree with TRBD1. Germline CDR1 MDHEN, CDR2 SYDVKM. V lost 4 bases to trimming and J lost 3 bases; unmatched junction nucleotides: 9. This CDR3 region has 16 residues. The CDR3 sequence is CASSSPSWTGEETQYF. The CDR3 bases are TGTGCCAGCAGTTCCCCCTCATGGACAGGGGAAGAGACCCAGTACTTC.

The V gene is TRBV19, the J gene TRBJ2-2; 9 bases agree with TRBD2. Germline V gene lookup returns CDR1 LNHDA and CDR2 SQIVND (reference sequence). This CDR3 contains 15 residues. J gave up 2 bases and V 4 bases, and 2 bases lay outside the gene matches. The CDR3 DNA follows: TGTGCCAGTAGTAGTCTAGCGGGAAACACCGGGGAGCTGTTTTTT. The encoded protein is CASSSLAGNTGELFF.

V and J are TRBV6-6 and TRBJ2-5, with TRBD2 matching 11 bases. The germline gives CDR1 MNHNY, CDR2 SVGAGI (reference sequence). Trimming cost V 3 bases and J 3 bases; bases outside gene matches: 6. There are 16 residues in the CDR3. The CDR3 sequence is CASSYSGTSGKETQYF. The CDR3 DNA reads TGTGCCAGCAGTTATTCCGGGACTAGCGGAAAAGAGACCCAGTACTTC.

Written as DNA, the CDR3 is TGTGCCAGCAGCCAGGGACTAGCGGGGAGTGTTCAGTACTTC. Its translation: CASSQGLAGSVQYF. The chain links TRBV11-2 to TRBJ2-4; TRBD2 aligns across 13 bases. The CDR3 totals 14 residues. V lost 5 bases, J lost 11 bases, and 6 bases stayed unmatched. The germline V gene encodes CDR1 SGHAT and CDR2 FQNNGV.

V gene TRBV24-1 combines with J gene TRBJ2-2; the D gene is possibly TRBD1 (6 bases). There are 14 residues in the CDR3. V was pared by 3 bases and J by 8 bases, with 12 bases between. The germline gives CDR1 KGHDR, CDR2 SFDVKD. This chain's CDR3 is CATSDGGRGGELFF. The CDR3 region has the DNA TGTGCCACCAGTGATGGGGGCCGAGGAGGGGAGCTGTTTTTT.

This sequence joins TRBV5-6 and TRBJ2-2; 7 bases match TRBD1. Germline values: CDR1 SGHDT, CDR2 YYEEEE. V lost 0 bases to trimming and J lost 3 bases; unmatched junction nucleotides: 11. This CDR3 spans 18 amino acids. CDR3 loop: CASSLDHNTGVYTGELFF. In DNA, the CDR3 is TGTGCCAGCAGCTTGGATCATAACACAGGGGTCTACACCGGGGAGCTGTTTTTT.

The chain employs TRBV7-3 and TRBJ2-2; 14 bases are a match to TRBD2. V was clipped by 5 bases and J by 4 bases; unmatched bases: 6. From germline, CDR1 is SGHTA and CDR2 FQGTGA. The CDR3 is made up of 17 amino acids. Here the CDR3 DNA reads TGTGCCAGCAGCCCGGGACTAGCGGGAGCGGGCACCGGGGAGCTGTTTTTT. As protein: CASSPGLAGAGTGELFF.

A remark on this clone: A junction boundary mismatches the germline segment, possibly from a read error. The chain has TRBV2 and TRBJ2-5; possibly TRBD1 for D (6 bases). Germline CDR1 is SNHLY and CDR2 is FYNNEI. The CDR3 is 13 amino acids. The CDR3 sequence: CASSWTAQGTQYF. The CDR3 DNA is TGTGCCAGCAGCTGGACAGCCCAAGGGACCCAGTACTTC.

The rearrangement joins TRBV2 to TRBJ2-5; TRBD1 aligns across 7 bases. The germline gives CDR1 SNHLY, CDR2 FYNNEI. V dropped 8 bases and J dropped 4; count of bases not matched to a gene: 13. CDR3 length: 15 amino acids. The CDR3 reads CASWQGEGAIETQYF. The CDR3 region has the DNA TGTGCCAGCTGGCAGGGAGAGGGGGCAATAGAGACCCAGTACTTC.

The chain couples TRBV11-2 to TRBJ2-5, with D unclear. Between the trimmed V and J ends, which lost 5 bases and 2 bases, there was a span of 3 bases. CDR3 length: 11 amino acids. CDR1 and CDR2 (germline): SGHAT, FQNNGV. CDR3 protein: CASSLQETQYF. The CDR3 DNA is TGTGCCAGCAGCCTGCAAGAGACCCAGTACTTC.

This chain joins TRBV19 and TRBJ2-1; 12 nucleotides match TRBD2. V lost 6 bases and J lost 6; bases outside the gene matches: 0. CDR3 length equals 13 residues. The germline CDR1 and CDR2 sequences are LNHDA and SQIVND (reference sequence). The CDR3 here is CASRTSGSNEQFF. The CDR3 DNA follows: TGTGCCAGTAGGACTAGCGGGAGCAATGAGCAGTTCTTC.

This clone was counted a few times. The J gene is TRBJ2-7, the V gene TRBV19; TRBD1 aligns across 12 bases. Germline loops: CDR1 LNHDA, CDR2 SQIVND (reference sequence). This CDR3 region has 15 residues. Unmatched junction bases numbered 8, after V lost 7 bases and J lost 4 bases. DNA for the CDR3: TGTGCCAGTACCCCAGGGACAGGGGGCATTTACGAGCAGTACTTC. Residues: CASTPGTGGIYEQYF. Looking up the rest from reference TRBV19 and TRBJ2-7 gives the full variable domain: DGGITQSPKYLFRKEGQNVTLSCEQNLNHDAMYWYRQDPGQGLRLIYYSQIVNDFQKGDIAEGYSVSREKKESFPLTVTSAQKNPTAFYLCASTPGTGGIYEQYFGPGTRLTVT.

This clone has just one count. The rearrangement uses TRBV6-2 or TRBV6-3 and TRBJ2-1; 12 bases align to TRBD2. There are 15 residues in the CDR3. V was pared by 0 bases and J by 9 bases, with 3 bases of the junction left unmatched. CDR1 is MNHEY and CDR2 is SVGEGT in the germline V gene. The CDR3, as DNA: TGTGCCAGCAGTTACTCGACTAGCGGGGGTGGTGAGCAGTTCTTC. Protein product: CASSYSTSGGGEQFF.

This CDR3 reads CASSTIFPNRTSGPPGENTDTQYF. As DNA, the CDR3 is TGTGCCAGTAGTACCATATTCCCTAACCGGACTAGCGGTCCACCCGGGGAGAACACAGATACGCAGTATTTT. This sequence joins TRBV19 and TRBJ2-3, with TRBD2 identical over 10 bases. Germline CDR1 and CDR2: LNHDA and SQIVND (reference sequence). The CDR3 has 24 amino acids. V lost 4 bases and J lost 2; bases outside the gene matches: 30.

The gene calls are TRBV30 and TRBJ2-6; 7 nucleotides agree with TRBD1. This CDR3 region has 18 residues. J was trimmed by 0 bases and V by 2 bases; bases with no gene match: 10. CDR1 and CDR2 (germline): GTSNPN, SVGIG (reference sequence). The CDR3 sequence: CAWSRFGTENSGANVLTF. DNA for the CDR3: TGTGCCTGGAGTAGGTTCGGGACAGAGAACTCTGGGGCCAACGTCCTGACTTTC.

The CDR3 protein is CASSEAGLVLAKNIQYF. The CDR3 DNA is TGTGCCAGCAGTGAAGCGGGACTGGTCCTAGCCAAAAACATTCAGTACTTC. This chain joins TRBV2 and TRBJ2-4; possible D gene TRBD2, 6 bases. CDR3 size: 17 residues. V lost 0 bases, J lost 0 bases, and 12 bases lay in between. Germline values: CDR1 SNHLY, CDR2 FYNNEI.

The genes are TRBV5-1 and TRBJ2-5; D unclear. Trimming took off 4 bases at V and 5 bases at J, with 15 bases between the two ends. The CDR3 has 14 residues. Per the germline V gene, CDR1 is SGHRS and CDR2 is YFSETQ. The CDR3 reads CASSVLSAGETQYF. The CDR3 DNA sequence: TGCGCCAGCAGCGTGCTATCGGCCGGGGAGACCCAGTACTTC.

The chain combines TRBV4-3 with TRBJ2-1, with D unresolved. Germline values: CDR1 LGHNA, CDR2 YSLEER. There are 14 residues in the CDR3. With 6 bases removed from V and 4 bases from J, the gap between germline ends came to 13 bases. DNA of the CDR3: TGCGCCAGCAGTCGAACCAGACATTACAATGAGCAGTTCTTC. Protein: CASSRTRHYNEQFF.

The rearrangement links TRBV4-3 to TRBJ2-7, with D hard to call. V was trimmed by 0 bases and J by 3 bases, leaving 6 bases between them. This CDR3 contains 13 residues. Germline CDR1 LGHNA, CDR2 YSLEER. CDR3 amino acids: CASSQDQYYEQYF. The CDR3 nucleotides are TGCGCCAGCAGCCAAGATCAGTACTACGAGCAGTACTTC.

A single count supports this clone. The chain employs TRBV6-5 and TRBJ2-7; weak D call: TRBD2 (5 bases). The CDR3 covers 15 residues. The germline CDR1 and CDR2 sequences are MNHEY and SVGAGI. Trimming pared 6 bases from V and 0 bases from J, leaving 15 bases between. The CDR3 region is CASRSAPGTSYEQYF. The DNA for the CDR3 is TGTGCCAGCAGGAGCGCTCCGGGAACCTCCTACGAGCAGTACTTC.

CDR3: CASSLMDSSYEQYF. DNA of the CDR3: TGTGCCAGCAGTTTAATGGACAGCTCCTACGAGCAGTACTTC. The chain is built from TRBV28 and TRBJ2-7, with a possible D match to TRBD1 (6 bases). V lost 2 bases and J lost 0, with 8 bases in between. Looked up from germline, CDR1 is MDHEN and CDR2 is SYDVKM. The CDR3 sequence is 14 residues long.

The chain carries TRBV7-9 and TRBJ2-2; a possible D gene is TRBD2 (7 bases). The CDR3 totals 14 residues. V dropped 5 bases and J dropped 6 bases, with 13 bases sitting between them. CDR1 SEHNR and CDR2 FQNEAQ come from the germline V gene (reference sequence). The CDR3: CASSQQGGSGELFF. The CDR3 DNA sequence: TGTGCCAGCAGCCAACAGGGAGGGTCCGGGGAGCTGTTTTTT. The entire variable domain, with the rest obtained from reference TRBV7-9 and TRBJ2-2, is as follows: DTGVSQNPRHKITKRGQNVTFRCDPISEHNRLYWYRQTLGQGPEFLTYFQNEAQLEKSRLLSDRFSAERPKGSFSTLEIQRTEQGDSAMYLCASSQQGGSGELFFGEGSRLTVL.

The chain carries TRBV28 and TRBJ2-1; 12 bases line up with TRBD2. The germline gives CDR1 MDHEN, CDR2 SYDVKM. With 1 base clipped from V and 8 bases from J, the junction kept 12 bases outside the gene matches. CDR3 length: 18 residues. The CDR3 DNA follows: TGTGCCAGCAGTTTATCTCCTGGACTAGCGGGAATGATAGATGAGCAGTTCTTC. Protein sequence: CASSLSPGLAGMIDEQFF.

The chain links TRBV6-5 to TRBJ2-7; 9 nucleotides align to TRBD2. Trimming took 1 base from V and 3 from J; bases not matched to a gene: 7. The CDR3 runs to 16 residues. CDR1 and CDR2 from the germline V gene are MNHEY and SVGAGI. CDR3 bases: TGTGCCAGCAGTTACTATGGGGGGCGGGGGGGCTACGAGCAGTACTTC. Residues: CASSYYGGRGGYEQYF.

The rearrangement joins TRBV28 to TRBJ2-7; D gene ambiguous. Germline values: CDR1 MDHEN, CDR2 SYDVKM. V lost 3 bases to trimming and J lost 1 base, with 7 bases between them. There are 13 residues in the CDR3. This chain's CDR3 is CASSFGRSYEQYF. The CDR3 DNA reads TGTGCCAGCAGTTTCGGCAGGTCCTACGAGCAGTACTTC.

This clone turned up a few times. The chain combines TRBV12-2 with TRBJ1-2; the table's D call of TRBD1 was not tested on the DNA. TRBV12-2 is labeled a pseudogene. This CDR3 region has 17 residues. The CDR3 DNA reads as TGTGCAAGTCGCTTAGATCGGACAGGGGGGATTAACTATGGCTACACCTTC. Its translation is CASRLDRTGGINYGYTF.

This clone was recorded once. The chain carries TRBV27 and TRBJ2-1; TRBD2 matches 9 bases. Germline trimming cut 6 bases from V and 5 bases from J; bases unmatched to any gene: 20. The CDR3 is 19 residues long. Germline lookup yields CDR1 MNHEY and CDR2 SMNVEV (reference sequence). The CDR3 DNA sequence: TGTGCCAGCAGATTAACCTACGGAATCGGGACTAGCAGAAACAATGAGCAGTTCTTC. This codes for CASRLTYGIGTSRNNEQFF.

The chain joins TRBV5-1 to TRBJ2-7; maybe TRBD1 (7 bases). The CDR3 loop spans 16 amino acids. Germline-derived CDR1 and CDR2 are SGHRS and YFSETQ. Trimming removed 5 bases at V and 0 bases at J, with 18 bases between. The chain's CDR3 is CASSRGETGSSYEQYF. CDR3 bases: TGCGCCAGCAGTAGGGGGGAGACAGGGAGCTCCTACGAGCAGTACTTC.